The 20 T cell receptor beta chains below all came from one sample that was sequenced in a study of OX40 agonist ivuxolimab in advanced cancers. The library was built by means of the immunoSEQ multiplex PCR assay. TCRdb's version of the immuneACCESS table is confined to in-frame rearrangements and falls short of the full clone set. An unresolved V gene accounts for under half of the shortfall where checked; the remainder is of unknown origin. The sample table holds approximately 86,000 clones, of which roughly 90% were seen once. 1% to 1.3% of the sample lies in the top ten. The specimen comprised CD4+ or CD8+ T cells sorted from blood, sampled in a trial of the OX40 agonist ivuxolimab. The receptors shown here come from an adult with an advanced solid tumor such as melanoma, head and neck, liver or kidney cancer.

The chain combines TRBV5-4 with TRBJ1-2; the D gene is possibly TRBD1 (6 bases). The CDR3 loop spans 15 amino acids. Germline V gene data show CDR1 as SGHNT and CDR2 as YYREEE (reference sequence). The V end was cut by 4 bases, the J end by 5 bases, with 18 bases between. The chain's CDR3 is CASSAGTGNNYGYTF. In DNA, the CDR3 is TGTGCCAGCAGCGCGGGTACAGGGAACAATTATGGCTACACCTTC.

The rearrangement links TRBV5-3 to TRBJ1-1; D perhaps matches TRBD1 (6 bases). TRBV5-3 is assigned to the ORF class and has an uncertain function. With 4 bases removed from V and 3 bases from J, the gap between germline ends came to 19 bases. The CDR3 is 16 amino acids. The CDR3 region has the DNA TGTGCCAGAAGCGTAGGGACCGGGGGCAGTCACACTGAAGCTTTCTTT. Protein: CARSVGTGGSHTEAFF.

This clone was observed a few times. The gene calls are TRBV9 and TRBJ2-7; the D is unclear. V gave up 0 bases and J gave up 7 bases, with 11 bases separating them. Germline V gene data show CDR1 as SGDLS and CDR2 as YYNGEE. This CDR3 comprises 13 residues. CDR3 sequence: CASSVGTGMEQYF. In nucleotides, the CDR3 is TGTGCCAGCAGCGTAGGCACCGGCATGGAGCAGTACTTC.

The gene calls are TRBV7-9 and TRBJ2-7; D is possibly TRBD1 (6 bases). With 5 bases removed from V and 0 bases from J, the gap between germline ends came to 14 bases. Germline loops: CDR1 SEHNR, CDR2 FQNEAQ (reference sequence). There are 15 residues in the CDR3. As DNA, the CDR3 is TGTGCCAGCAGCCCTGGCAGGGGCAGCTCCTACGAGCAGTACTTC. Encoded protein: CASSPGRGSSYEQYF. Combining the CDR3 with reference TRBV7-9 and TRBJ2-7 gives the whole variable domain DTGVSQNPRHKITKRGQNVTFRCDPISEHNRLYWYRQTLGQGPEFLTYFQNEAQLEKSRLLSDRFSAERPKGSFSTLEIQRTEQGDSAMYLCASSPGRGSSYEQYFGPGTRLTVT.

This clone was picked up one time. This sequence joins TRBV11-2 and TRBJ2-6; 9 nucleotides line up with TRBD1. Germline V gene lookup returns CDR1 SGHAT and CDR2 FQNNGV. The V and J ends lost 2 bases and 1 base, in that order; junction bases with no gene match: 9. This CDR3 is 19 amino acids long. DNA for the CDR3: TGTGCCAGCAGCTTAATCCGGACAGGGGCGCGATCTGGGGCCAACGTCCTGACTTTC. This sequence encodes CASSLIRTGARSGANVLTF.

This clone was detected only once. The chain carries TRBV7-9 and TRBJ1-2, with D hard to call. Between the trimmed V and J ends, which lost 5 bases and 8 bases, there was a span of 15 bases. Per germline, CDR1 SEHNR and CDR2 FQNEAQ (reference sequence). This CDR3 has 13 amino acids. The CDR3 region is CASSHYLVGGYTF. For the CDR3, the DNA is TGTGCCAGCAGCCACTACCTGGTTGGCGGCTACACCTTC.

J is TRBJ1-5 and V is TRBV19; 9 bases are a match to TRBD1. With 6 bases clipped from V and 3 bases from J, the junction kept 3 bases outside the gene matches. Germline V lookup: CDR1 LNHDA, CDR2 SQIVND (reference sequence). This CDR3 contains 14 residues. CDR3 region: CASRGQGNNQPQHF. CDR3 DNA sequence: TGTGCCAGTAGGGGACAGGGTAACAATCAGCCCCAGCATTTT. Based on the CDR3 plus reference TRBV19 and TRBJ1-5, the full variable domain is DGGITQSPKYLFRKEGQNVTLSCEQNLNHDAMYWYRQDPGQGLRLIYYSQIVNDFQKGDIAEGYSVSREKKESFPLTVTSAQKNPTAFYLCASRGQGNNQPQHFGDGTRLSIL.

The chain combines TRBV28 with TRBJ1-1; no firm D call. Looked up from germline, CDR1 is MDHEN and CDR2 is SYDVKM. Trimming stripped 6 bases from V and 7 bases from J, with 15 bases between. CDR3 length: 13 residues. CDR3 bases: TGTGCCAGCAGCCAAACCCCCATATTTGAAGCTTTCTTT. This codes for CASSQTPIFEAFF.

The V call is TRBV7-2, the J call TRBJ2-7; 11 bases agree with TRBD2. CDR1 SGHTA and CDR2 FQGNSA come from the germline V gene. Unmatched junction bases numbered 7, after V lost 5 bases and J lost 4 bases. The CDR3 length is 15 residues. The CDR3: CASSPRASGRYEQYF. The CDR3 nucleotides are TGTGCCAGCAGCCCCCGGGCTAGCGGGAGGTACGAGCAGTACTTC.

The V and J genes are TRBV11-1 and TRBJ2-1; D is perhaps TRBD1 (5 bases). V shed 6 bases and J shed 6 bases, with 15 bases lying between them. The CDR3 has 14 residues. Germline CDR1 and CDR2: SGHAT and FQDESV (reference sequence). The CDR3 coding sequence is TGTGCCAGCAGTCAACTGCAGGGCCGCAATGAGCAGTTCTTC. It translates to CASSQLQGRNEQFF.

This chain links TRBV28 with TRBJ1-6; TRBD1 matches 8 bases. Per the germline V gene, CDR1 is MDHEN and CDR2 is SYDVKM. This CDR3 spans 15 amino acids. Unmatched junction bases numbered 1, after V lost 6 bases and J lost 0 bases. The DNA for the CDR3 is TGTGCCAGCAGAGGGACAGGCTCCTATAATTCACCCCTCCACTTT. It encodes CASRGTGSYNSPLHF.

The chain has TRBV7-2 and TRBJ2-5; TRBD2 agrees at 9 bases. The CDR3 contains 16 residues. In germline, CDR1 is SGHTA, CDR2 FQGNSA. Trimming at V came to 5 bases and at J to 0 bases, leaving 7 bases not matched to a gene. This chain's CDR3 is CASSQRRLADQETQYF. The DNA of the CDR3 is TGTGCCAGCAGCCAAAGAAGACTAGCGGACCAAGAGACCCAGTACTTC.

This chain uses TRBV6-6 with TRBJ2-7; no clear D gene. The V end was cut by 6 bases, the J end by 1 base, with 10 bases between. Germline assignment: CDR1 MNHNY and CDR2 SVGAGI (reference sequence). The CDR3 has 13 residues. CDR3 loop: CASRTQTSYEQYF. The DNA for the CDR3 is TGTGCCAGCAGGACGCAAACTTCCTACGAGCAGTACTTC.

This chain joins TRBV19 and TRBJ2-2; D unresolved. V lost 3 bases and J lost 1, with 12 bases in between. Germline-derived CDR1 and CDR2 are LNHDA and SQIVND (reference sequence). The CDR3 has 16 amino acids. CDR3 nucleotides: TGTGCCAGTAGTATCCTAGGGCCGGTGAACACCGGGGAGCTGTTTTTT. Translating it yields CASSILGPVNTGELFF.

The genes are TRBV28 and TRBJ1-2; 9 bases are a match to TRBD1. Per the germline V gene, CDR1 is MDHEN and CDR2 is SYDVKM. The CDR3 covers 14 residues. V shed 7 bases, J shed 7 bases, and the junction held 10 bases outside the gene matches. The CDR3 loop reads CASTAGTGSGGYTF. The CDR3 bases are TGTGCCAGCACGGCCGGGACAGGGAGCGGTGGCTACACCTTC.

The chain uses TRBV5-6 and TRBJ1-2, with D perhaps matching TRBD1 (5 bases). Germline-derived CDR1 and CDR2 are SGHDT and YYEEEE. The CDR3 covers 13 residues. The V end was cut by 4 bases, the J end by 2 bases, with 9 bases between. In nucleotides, the CDR3 is TGTGCCAGCAGCCCGGGACGGAACTATGGCTACACCTTC. This codes for CASSPGRNYGYTF.

The chain is built from TRBV2 and TRBJ1-2; a possible D gene is TRBD1 (6 bases). The V end was cut by 2 bases, the J end by 4 bases, with 14 bases between. The CDR3 covers 15 residues. The germline V gene encodes CDR1 SNHLY and CDR2 FYNNEI. The CDR3 coding sequence is TGTGCCAGCAGTGAATATGCGGGACATAGCTATGGCTACACCTTC. Translation: CASSEYAGHSYGYTF.

The rearrangement links TRBV30 to TRBJ2-5; 12 bases map to TRBD2. The CDR3 runs 15 residues. Germline V gene lookup returns CDR1 GTSNPN and CDR2 SVGIG (reference sequence). V shed 2 bases, J shed 5 bases, and the junction held 6 bases outside the gene matches. The CDR3 loop reads CAWSPTGTSGETQYF. In DNA form, the CDR3 reads TGTGCCTGGAGTCCCACCGGGACTAGCGGGGAGACCCAGTACTTC.

This CDR3 is CASSLEAATNEKLFF. Here the CDR3 DNA reads TGTGCCAGCAGCTTAGAAGCGGCAACTAATGAAAAACTGTTTTTT. V usage is TRBV7-9 and J usage is TRBJ1-4, with D uncertain. This CDR3 is built from 15 residues. CDR1 is SEHNR, CDR2 FQNEAQ, per germline (reference sequence). Trimming stripped 1 base from V and 0 bases from J, with 6 bases between.

The chain has TRBV7-2 and TRBJ2-1, with D maybe TRBD2 (6 bases). V lost 5 bases to trimming and J lost 7 bases, with 12 bases between them. This CDR3 is 13 amino acids long. CDR1 is SGHTA, CDR2 FQGNSA, per germline. The CDR3 sequence: CASSARLVNEQFF. CDR3 DNA: TGTGCCAGCAGCGCCCGACTAGTTAATGAGCAGTTCTTC.